This entry lists 30 T cell receptor beta chains sequenced from one sample in a study of T cell responses to AZD1222 COVID-19 vaccine. Clones were read by immunoSEQ multiplex PCR, and TCRdb kept only the in-frame ones, dropping some. Of about 51,000 clones listed, about 87% are singletons. The source was peripheral blood, collected 28 days after the second AZD1222 dose. Source of these receptors: an adult who received the AZD1222 COVID-19 vaccine.

The rearrangement joins TRBV6-5 to TRBJ2-1; 8 positions agree with TRBD2. The V segment lost 4 bases and the J segment 9 bases; nucleotides outside the gene matches: 2. The CDR3 is 12 residues long. Germline-derived CDR1 and CDR2 are MNHEY and SVGAGI. CDR3 loop: CASSLAGGEQFF. The CDR3, as DNA: TGTGCCAGCAGTTTGGCGGGAGGTGAGCAGTTCTTC.

The chain carries TRBV5-5 and TRBJ2-7; D not certain. CDR1 SGHKS and CDR2 YYEKEE come from the germline V gene (reference sequence). This CDR3 spans 12 amino acids. Trimming stripped 3 bases from V and 5 bases from J, with 9 bases between. CDR3 sequence reads: CASSSMADEQYF. CDR3 sequence (DNA): TGTGCCAGCAGCTCCATGGCGGACGAGCAGTACTTC.

This clone has only a few counts. The chain has TRBV7-9 and TRBJ1-1; D unclear. The CDR3 contains 13 residues. Germline lookup yields CDR1 SEHNR and CDR2 FQNEAQ (reference sequence). V was cut by 6 bases and J by 1 base, with 9 bases left in between. The CDR3 bases are TGTGCCAGCAGATACCAGGAGAACACTGAAGCTTTCTTT. Protein sequence: CASRYQENTEAFF.

The chain combines TRBV7-9 with TRBJ2-7, with 8 bases identical to TRBD1. The germline V gene encodes CDR1 SEHNR and CDR2 FQNEAQ (reference sequence). This CDR3 has 17 amino acids. V lost 3 bases and J lost 2; bases outside the gene matches: 12. The CDR3 loop reads CASSFPTWTGFTYEQYF. CDR3 nucleotide sequence: TGTGCCAGCAGCTTCCCCACTTGGACAGGGTTCACCTACGAGCAGTACTTC. Using reference TRBV7-9 and TRBJ2-7 for the parts outside the CDR3, the full variable domain is DTGVSQNPRHKITKRGQNVTFRCDPISEHNRLYWYRQTLGQGPEFLTYFQNEAQLEKSRLLSDRFSAERPKGSFSTLEIQRTEQGDSAMYLCASSFPTWTGFTYEQYFGPGTRLTVT.

V is TRBV6-5 and J is TRBJ1-1; 8 nucleotides line up with TRBD1. Trimming took 7 bases from V and 5 from J; bases not matched to a gene: 6. CDR1 MNHEY and CDR2 SVGAGI come from the germline V gene. CDR3 size: 13 residues. CDR3 nucleotide sequence: TGTGCCAGCATCTACAGGGGGGGGACTGAAGCTTTCTTT. This encodes CASIYRGGTEAFF.

V is TRBV28 and J is TRBJ2-5; TRBD2 might be the D (6 bases). This CDR3 comprises 13 residues. V was shortened by 2 bases and J by 5 bases, with 9 bases between the two germline ends. Germline values: CDR1 MDHEN, CDR2 SYDVKM. As DNA, the CDR3 is TGTGCCAGCAGTTTACCGGGGGATGAGACCCAGTACTTC. This sequence encodes CASSLPGDETQYF.

This clone appeared a few times. The chain uses TRBV3-1 (or the pseudogene TRBV3-2) and TRBJ1-1; D remains ambiguous. This CDR3 region has 14 residues. Germline V CDR1 and CDR2: LGHDT, YNNKEL (reference sequence). Trimming removed 6 bases at V and 8 bases at J, with 19 bases between. The DNA for the CDR3 is TGTGCCAGCAGTTATGCGGGCTTTCGTAAGGAAGCTTTCTTT. Amino acid sequence: CASSYAGFRKEAFF.

This clone was counted once. The genes are TRBV7-9 and TRBJ2-1; 14 bases match TRBD2. Germline lookup yields CDR1 SEHNR and CDR2 FQNEAQ (reference sequence). J gave up 8 bases and V 5 bases, and 5 bases lay outside the gene matches. The CDR3 totals 15 residues. The CDR3 coding sequence is TGTGCCAGCAGCCGCGGGACTAGCGGGAGTTATGAGCAGTTCTTC. Translated, it gives CASSRGTSGSYEQFF.

The chain is built from TRBV27 and TRBJ2-5; 8 nucleotides line up with TRBD2. The germline V gene has CDR1 MNHEY and CDR2 SMNVEV (reference sequence). J gave up 2 bases and V 3 bases, and 8 bases lay outside the gene matches. The CDR3 is 16 residues long. The CDR3 spells CASSFTSGAWQETQYF. CDR3 coding DNA: TGTGCCAGCAGTTTTACTAGCGGAGCCTGGCAAGAGACCCAGTACTTC.

The chain employs TRBV5-1 and TRBJ2-7; 8 nucleotides match TRBD1. The ends lost 4 bases at V and 3 bases at J; junction bases unmatched: 6. The CDR3 length is 14 residues. Per germline, CDR1 SGHRS and CDR2 YFSETQ. CDR3 coding DNA: TGCGCCAGCAGCCCCGGACAGGGATACTACGAGCAGTACTTC. Its translation is CASSPGQGYYEQYF.

The chain has TRBV27 and TRBJ1-5, with a weak D call TRBD1 (6 bases). CDR3 length: 17 residues. V lost 0 bases and J 4 bases, leaving 16 bases between the germline ends. Germline-derived CDR1 and CDR2 are MNHEY and SMNVEV (reference sequence). For the CDR3, the DNA is TGTGCCAGCAGTTTATCGTGGGGGGCTCTGGGAAATCAGCCCCAGCATTTT. This sequence encodes CASSLSWGALGNQPQHF.

The CDR3 DNA reads as TGTGCCATCAGTGAGTTCAGGGGTGGACAGCCCCAGCATTTT. Translating it yields CAISEFRGGQPQHF. The chain carries TRBV10-3 and TRBJ1-5, with a weak D call TRBD1 (6 bases). Germline assignment: CDR1 ENHRY and CDR2 SYGVKD. The ends were cut back, 1 base at V and 7 bases at J, with 11 bases in the middle. The CDR3 is made up of 14 amino acids.

This chain links TRBV9 with TRBJ2-7; D call uncertain. The CDR3 totals 11 residues. CDR1 is SGDLS and CDR2 is YYNGEE in the germline V gene. The ends were cut back, 0 bases at V and 5 bases at J, with 3 bases in the middle. In DNA form, the CDR3 reads TGTGCCAGCAGCGTAGGAAACGAGCAGTACTTC. As protein: CASSVGNEQYF. Drawing the rest from reference TRBV9 and TRBJ2-7, the complete variable domain is DSGVTQTPKHLITATGQRVTLRCSPRSGDLSVYWYQQSLDQGLQFLIQYYNGEERAKGNILERFSAQQFPDLHSELNLSSLELGDSALYFCASSVGNEQYFGPGTRLTVT.

The sample holds one count of this clone. The chain uses TRBV7-9 and TRBJ2-3; D is ambiguous. CDR3 length equals 14 residues. With 1 base removed from V and 2 bases from J, the gap between germline ends came to 7 bases. Germline-derived CDR1 and CDR2 are SEHNR and FQNEAQ (reference sequence). Here the CDR3 reads CASSLVAYTDTQYF. DNA of the CDR3: TGTGCCAGCAGCTTAGTTGCTTACACAGATACGCAGTATTTT.

The chain is built from TRBV5-1 and TRBJ2-2; 9 bases match TRBD1. Germline V gene sequence: CDR1 SGHRS, CDR2 YFSETQ. After removal of 4 bases from V and 5 bases from J, the junction contained 9 bases not matched to a gene. The CDR3 consists of 16 residues. The CDR3 sequence is CASSSTGTGRTGELFF. CDR3 sequence (DNA): TGCGCCAGCAGCAGTACCGGGACAGGGAGGACCGGGGAGCTGTTTTTT.

CDR3: CASSLTPSDRGGQPQHF. The CDR3 bases are TGTGCCAGTAGTCTCACCCCATCGGACAGGGGGGGTCAGCCCCAGCATTTT. This rearrangement joins TRBV19 to TRBJ1-5; 10 bases match TRBD1. V lost 5 bases to trimming and J lost 6 bases; unmatched junction nucleotides: 13. Germline loops: CDR1 LNHDA, CDR2 SQIVND (reference sequence). This CDR3 is 17 amino acids long. Based on the CDR3 plus reference TRBV19 and TRBJ1-5, the full variable domain is DGGITQSPKYLFRKEGQNVTLSCEQNLNHDAMYWYRQDPGQGLRLIYYSQIVNDFQKGDIAEGYSVSREKKESFPLTVTSAQKNPTAFYLCASSLTPSDRGGQPQHFGDGTRLSIL.

V and J are TRBV6-5 and TRBJ1-5, with D maybe TRBD1 (5 bases). This CDR3 has 15 residues. The V gene lost 7 bases and the J gene lost 1 base, with 14 bases spanning the gap. The germline V gene has CDR1 MNHEY and CDR2 SVGAGI. The CDR3: CASNPGGYSNQPQHF. Here the CDR3 DNA reads TGTGCCAGCAACCCCGGGGGTTACAGCAATCAGCCCCAGCATTTT.

The rearrangement links TRBV27 to TRBJ2-7; a weak D match, TRBD2 (5 bases). Germline loops: CDR1 MNHEY, CDR2 SMNVEV (reference sequence). V shed 3 bases and J shed 7 bases, with 10 bases lying between them. The CDR3 has 12 residues. CDR3 protein: CASSFLEGEQYF. In DNA, the CDR3 is TGTGCCAGCAGTTTCCTCGAGGGAGAGCAGTACTTC.

This chain joins TRBV7-2 and TRBJ2-2; TRBD2 matches at 9 bases. V trimming: 5 bases; J trimming: 2 bases; junction bases outside the gene matches: 3. The CDR3 sequence is 15 residues long. The germline CDR1 and CDR2 sequences are SGHTA and FQGNSA. The chain's CDR3 is CASSPGLANTGELFF. The CDR3 DNA sequence: TGTGCCAGCAGCCCGGGACTAGCCAACACCGGGGAGCTGTTTTTT.

This clone was recorded once. The chain joins TRBV4-1 to TRBJ2-3; D ambiguous. The germline V gene encodes CDR1 MGHRA and CDR2 YSYEKL. This CDR3 comprises 11 residues. Trimming cost V 7 bases and J 2 bases, with 4 bases left between them. CDR3 protein: CASTSTDTQYF. DNA for the CDR3: TGCGCCAGCACTTCCACAGATACGCAGTATTTT.

V is TRBV4-2 and J is TRBJ1-6; 8 bases align to TRBD1. The CDR3 consists of 15 residues. Germline trimming cut 4 bases from V and 13 bases from J; bases unmatched to any gene: 12. Germline V gene sequence: CDR1 LGHNA, CDR2 YNFKEQ. The CDR3 region has the DNA TGTGCCAGCAGCCCCGTTGGACAGGGACTTTCTCCCCTCCACTTT. Its translation: CASSPVGQGLSPLHF.

The chain combines TRBV5-3 with TRBJ1-4; D is unclear. TRBV5-3 qualifies as an ORF whose function is uncertain. V lost 0 bases, J lost 8 bases, and 8 bases lay in between. This CDR3 region has 13 residues. The CDR3 region has the DNA TGTGCCAGAAGCTTGGAGGGTCGAGAAAAACTGTTTTTT. Protein: CARSLEGREKLFF.

The chain carries TRBV6-5 and TRBJ1-1, with 9 nucleotides matching TRBD1. V was pared by 5 bases and J by 6 bases, with 7 bases of the junction left unmatched. CDR3 length: 14 residues. CDR1 is MNHEY and CDR2 is SVGAGI in the germline V gene. CDR3 nucleotide sequence: TGTGCCAGCAGTCTGGACAGGGGAATTTCTGAAGCTTTCTTT. It is translated as CASSLDRGISEAFF.

In DNA, the CDR3 is TGTGCCAGCAGCTTAGCCCGATACAATGAGCAGTTCTTC. This sequence encodes CASSLARYNEQFF. The chain employs TRBV7-2 and TRBJ2-1; D not resolved. Trimming took off 0 bases at V and 4 bases at J, with 4 bases between the two ends. This CDR3 is built from 13 residues. Germline V gives CDR1 SGHTA, CDR2 FQGNSA.

The rearrangement uses TRBV3-1 (or the pseudogene TRBV3-2) and TRBJ2-7, with no clear D. CDR3 length: 14 residues. Trimming stripped 4 bases from V and 5 bases from J, with 15 bases between. Germline CDR1 is LGHDT and CDR2 is YNNKEL (reference sequence). The CDR3 DNA sequence: TGTGCCAGCAGCCGACAAGATCTTGGGAACGAGCAGTACTTC. Amino acid sequence: CASSRQDLGNEQYF.

The rearrangement joins TRBV30 to TRBJ1-5, with D perhaps TRBD1 (6 bases). Per the germline V gene, CDR1 is GTSNPN and CDR2 is SVGIG (reference sequence). The CDR3 extends over 16 amino acids. V lost 5 bases and J lost 4, with 21 bases in between. CDR3 sequence reads: CAWGGLAFYLNQPQHF. CDR3 sequence (DNA): TGTGCCTGGGGGGGCCTGGCCTTCTACTTAAATCAGCCCCAGCATTTT.

The V call is TRBV10-2, the J call TRBJ1-1; D possibly corresponds to TRBD1 (5 bases). The germline V and J ends were trimmed by 3 bases and 6 bases, with 14 bases remaining between them. The CDR3 contains 14 residues. Germline CDR1 and CDR2: WSHSY and SAAADI. The CDR3 bases are TGCGCCAGCAGTGATCATCCAGGGATCGCTGAAGCTTTCTTT. This encodes CASSDHPGIAEAFF.

The chain employs TRBV5-5 and TRBJ2-1, with 10 bases that match TRBD2. The CDR3 consists of 16 residues. CDR1 and CDR2 (germline): SGHKS, YYEKEE (reference sequence). Losses at the gene ends were 4 bases for V and 0 bases for J; bases not matched to a gene: 4. The CDR3 loop reads CASSAGLAVSYNEQFF. CDR3 in DNA: TGTGCCAGCAGCGCTGGACTAGCGGTCTCCTACAATGAGCAGTTCTTC.

The chain combines TRBV6-5 with TRBJ2-3; TRBD1 or TRBD2 may be the D gene (5 bases each). CDR3 size: 14 residues. V shed 7 bases and J shed 2 bases, with 13 bases lying between them. Germline CDR1 and CDR2: MNHEY and SVGAGI. The DNA of the CDR3 is TGTGCCAGCAAAGAGGGGTTGTTCACAGATACGCAGTATTTT. Its translation is CASKEGLFTDTQYF.

This CDR3 is CASSDSGSGANVLTF. The CDR3 DNA sequence: TGTGCCAGCAGTGACTCAGGGTCTGGGGCCAACGTCCTGACTTTC. The chain couples TRBV6-4 to TRBJ2-6, with D hard to call. CDR1 is MRHNA, CDR2 SNTAGT, per germline. V lost 0 bases and J lost 1, with 4 bases in between. The CDR3 has 15 amino acids.